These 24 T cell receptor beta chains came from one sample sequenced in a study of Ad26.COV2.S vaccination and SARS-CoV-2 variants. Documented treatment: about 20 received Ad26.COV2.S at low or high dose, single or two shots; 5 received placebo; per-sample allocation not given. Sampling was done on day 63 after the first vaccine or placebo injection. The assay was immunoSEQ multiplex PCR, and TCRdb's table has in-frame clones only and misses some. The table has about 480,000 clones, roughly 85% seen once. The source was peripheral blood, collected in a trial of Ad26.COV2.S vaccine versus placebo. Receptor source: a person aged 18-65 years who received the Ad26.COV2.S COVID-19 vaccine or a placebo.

The CDR3 loop is CASSGRSGVRDQPQHF. CDR3 DNA sequence: TGTGCCAGTAGTGGACGGTCAGGGGTACGCGATCAGCCCCAGCATTTT. The genes are TRBV19 and TRBJ1-5, with a possible D match to TRBD1 (6 bases). CDR3 length equals 16 residues. V was clipped by 5 bases and J by 5 bases, with 19 bases between them. In germline, CDR1 is LNHDA, CDR2 SQIVND (reference sequence).

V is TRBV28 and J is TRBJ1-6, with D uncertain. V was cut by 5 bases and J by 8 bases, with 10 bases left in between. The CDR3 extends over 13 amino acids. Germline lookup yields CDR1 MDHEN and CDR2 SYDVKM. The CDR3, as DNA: TGTGCCAGCAGTACACACAAGGATTCACCCCTCCACTTT. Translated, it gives CASSTHKDSPLHF.

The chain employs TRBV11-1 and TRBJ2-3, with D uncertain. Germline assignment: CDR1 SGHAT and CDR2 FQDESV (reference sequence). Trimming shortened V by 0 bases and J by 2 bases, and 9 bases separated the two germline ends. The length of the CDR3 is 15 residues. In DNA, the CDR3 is TGTGCCAGCAGCTTAGCCTTCGGCATCACAGATACGCAGTATTTT. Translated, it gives CASSLAFGITDTQYF. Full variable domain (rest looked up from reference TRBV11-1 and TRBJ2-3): EAEVAQSPRYKITEKSQAVAFWCDPISGHATLYWYRQILGQGPELLVQFQDESVVDDSQLPKDRFSAERLKGVDSTLKIQPAELGDSAMYLCASSLAFGITDTQYFGPGTRLTVL.

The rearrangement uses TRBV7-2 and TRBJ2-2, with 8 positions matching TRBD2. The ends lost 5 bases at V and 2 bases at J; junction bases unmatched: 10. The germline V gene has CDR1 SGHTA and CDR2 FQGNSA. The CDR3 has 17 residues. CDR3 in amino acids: CASSPGPRGGNTGELFF. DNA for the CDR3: TGTGCCAGCAGCCCCGGGCCCCGGGGGGGAAACACCGGGGAGCTGTTTTTT. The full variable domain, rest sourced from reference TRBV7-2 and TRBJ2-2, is GAGVSQSPSNKVTEKGKDVELRCDPISGHTALYWYRQSLGQGLEFLIYFQGNSAPDKSGLPSDRFSAERTGGSVSTLTIQRTQQEDSAVYLCASSPGPRGGNTGELFFGEGSRLTVL.

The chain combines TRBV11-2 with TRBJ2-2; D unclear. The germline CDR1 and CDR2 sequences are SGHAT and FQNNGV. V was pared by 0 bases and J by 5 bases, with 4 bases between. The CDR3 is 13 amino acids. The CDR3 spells CASSLDLTGELFF. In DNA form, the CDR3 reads TGTGCCAGCAGCTTAGATCTGACCGGGGAGCTGTTTTTT.

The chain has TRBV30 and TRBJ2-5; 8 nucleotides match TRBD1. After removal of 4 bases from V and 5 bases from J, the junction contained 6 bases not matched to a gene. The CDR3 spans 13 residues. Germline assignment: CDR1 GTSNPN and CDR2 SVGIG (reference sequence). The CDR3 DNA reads TGTGCCTGGATAGGCAGGGGGCGGGAGACCCAGTACTTC. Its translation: CAWIGRGRETQYF.

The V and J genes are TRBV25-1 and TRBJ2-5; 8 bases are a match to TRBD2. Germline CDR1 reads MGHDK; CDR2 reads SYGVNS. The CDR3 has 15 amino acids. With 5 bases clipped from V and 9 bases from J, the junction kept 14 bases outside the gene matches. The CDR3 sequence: CASSSSGSPPNAQYF. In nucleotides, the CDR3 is TGTGCCAGCAGTTCCAGCGGGAGTCCGCCCAATGCCCAGTACTTC.

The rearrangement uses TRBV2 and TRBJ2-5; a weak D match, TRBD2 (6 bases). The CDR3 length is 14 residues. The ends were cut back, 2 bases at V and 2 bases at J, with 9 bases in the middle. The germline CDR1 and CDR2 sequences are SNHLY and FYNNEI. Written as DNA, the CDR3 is TGTGCCAGCAGTGAAACGGGACTGCAAGAGACCCAGTACTTC. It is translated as CASSETGLQETQYF.

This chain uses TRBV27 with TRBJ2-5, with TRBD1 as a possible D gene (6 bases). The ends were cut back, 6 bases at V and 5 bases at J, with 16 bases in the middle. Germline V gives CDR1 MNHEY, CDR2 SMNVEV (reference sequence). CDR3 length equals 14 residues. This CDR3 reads CASSLGGWGETQYF. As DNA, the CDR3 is TGTGCCAGCAGCCTAGGGGGATGGGGGGAGACCCAGTACTTC.

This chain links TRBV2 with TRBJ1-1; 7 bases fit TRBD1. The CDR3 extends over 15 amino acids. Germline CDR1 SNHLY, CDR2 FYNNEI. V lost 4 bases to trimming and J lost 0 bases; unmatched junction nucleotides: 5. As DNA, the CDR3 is TGTGCCAGCAGTGCGGGACAGACTATGAACACTGAAGCTTTCTTT. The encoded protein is CASSAGQTMNTEAFF.

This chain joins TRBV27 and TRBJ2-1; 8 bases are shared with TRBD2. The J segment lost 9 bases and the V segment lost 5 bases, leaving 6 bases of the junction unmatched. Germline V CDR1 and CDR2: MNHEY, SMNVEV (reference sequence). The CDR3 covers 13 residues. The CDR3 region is CASSRGGTGEQFF. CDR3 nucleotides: TGTGCCAGCAGTCGGGGGGGGACGGGTGAGCAGTTCTTC.

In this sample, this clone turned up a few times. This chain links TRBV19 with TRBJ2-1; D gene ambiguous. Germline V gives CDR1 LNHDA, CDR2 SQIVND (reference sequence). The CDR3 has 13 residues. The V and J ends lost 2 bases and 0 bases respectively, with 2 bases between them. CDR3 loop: CASSIRSYNEQFF. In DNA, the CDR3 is TGTGCCAGTAGTATACGCTCCTACAATGAGCAGTTCTTC.

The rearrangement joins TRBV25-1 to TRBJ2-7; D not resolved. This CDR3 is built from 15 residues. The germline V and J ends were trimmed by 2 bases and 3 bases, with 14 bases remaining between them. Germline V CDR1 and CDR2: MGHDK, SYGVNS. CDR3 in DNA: TGTGCCAGCAGTGAAGGGATGGCATGGGTCTACGAGCAGTACTTC. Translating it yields CASSEGMAWVYEQYF.

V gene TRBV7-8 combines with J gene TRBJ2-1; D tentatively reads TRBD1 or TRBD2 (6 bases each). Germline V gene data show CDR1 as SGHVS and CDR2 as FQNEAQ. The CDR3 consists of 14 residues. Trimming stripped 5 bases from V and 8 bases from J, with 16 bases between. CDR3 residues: CASSAGTQSDEQFF. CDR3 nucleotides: TGTGCCAGCAGCGCGGGGACACAGAGCGATGAGCAGTTCTTC.

CDR3 sequence: CASRLAGPDLRPSYNEQFF. The CDR3 DNA reads TGCGCCAGCAGATTAGCGGGACCCGACCTCCGGCCCTCCTACAATGAGCAGTTCTTC. The genes are TRBV5-1 and TRBJ2-1, with 8 positions matching TRBD2. This CDR3 comprises 19 residues. Germline CDR1 SGHRS, CDR2 YFSETQ. Trimming took 5 bases from V and 0 from J; bases not matched to a gene: 16.

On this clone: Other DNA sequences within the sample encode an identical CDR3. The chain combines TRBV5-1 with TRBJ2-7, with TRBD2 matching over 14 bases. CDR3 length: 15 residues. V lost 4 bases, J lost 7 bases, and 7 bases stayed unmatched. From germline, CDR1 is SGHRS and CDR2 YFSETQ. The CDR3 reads CASSEGLAGVGEQYF. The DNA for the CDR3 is TGCGCCAGCAGCGAGGGACTAGCGGGAGTCGGAGAGCAGTACTTC.

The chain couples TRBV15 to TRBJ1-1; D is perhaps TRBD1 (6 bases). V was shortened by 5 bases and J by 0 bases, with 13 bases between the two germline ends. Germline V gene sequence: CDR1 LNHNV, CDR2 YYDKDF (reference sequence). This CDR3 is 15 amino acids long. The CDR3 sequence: CATSPRTAMNTEAFF. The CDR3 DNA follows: TGTGCCACCAGCCCGAGGACAGCTATGAACACTGAAGCTTTCTTT. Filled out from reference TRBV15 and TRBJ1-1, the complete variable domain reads DAMVIQNPRYQVTQFGKPVTLSCSQTLNHNVMYWYQQKSSQAPKLLFHYYDKDFNNEADTPDNFQSRRPNTSFCFLDIRSPGLGDTAMYLCATSPRTAMNTEAFFGQGTRLTVV.

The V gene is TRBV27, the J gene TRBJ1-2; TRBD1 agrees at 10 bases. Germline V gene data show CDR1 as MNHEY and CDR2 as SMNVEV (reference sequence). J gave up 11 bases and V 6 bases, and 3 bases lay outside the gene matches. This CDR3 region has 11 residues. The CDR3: CASRDRGEYTF. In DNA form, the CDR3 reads TGTGCCAGCAGGGACAGGGGGGAGTACACCTTC.

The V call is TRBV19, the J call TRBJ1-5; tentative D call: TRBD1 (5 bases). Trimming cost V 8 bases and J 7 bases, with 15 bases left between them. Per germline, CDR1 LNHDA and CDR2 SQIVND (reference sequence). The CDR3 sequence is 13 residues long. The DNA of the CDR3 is TGTGCCAGTGCAACGTGGGGCCAGCAGCCCCAGCATTTT. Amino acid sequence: CASATWGQQPQHF.

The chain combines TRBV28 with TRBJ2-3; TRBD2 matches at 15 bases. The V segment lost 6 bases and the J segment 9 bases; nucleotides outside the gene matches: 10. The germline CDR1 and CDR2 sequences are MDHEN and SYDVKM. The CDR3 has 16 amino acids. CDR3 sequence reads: CASSPGTSGRKGTQYF. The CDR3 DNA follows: TGTGCCAGCAGCCCAGGGACTAGCGGGAGGAAAGGGACGCAGTATTTT.

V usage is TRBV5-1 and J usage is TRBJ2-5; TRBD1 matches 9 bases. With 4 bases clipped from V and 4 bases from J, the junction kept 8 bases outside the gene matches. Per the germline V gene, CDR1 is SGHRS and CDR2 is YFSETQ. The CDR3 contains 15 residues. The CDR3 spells CASSRGQGSGETQYF. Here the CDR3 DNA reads TGCGCCAGCAGCCGTGGACAGGGGAGTGGAGAGACCCAGTACTTC.

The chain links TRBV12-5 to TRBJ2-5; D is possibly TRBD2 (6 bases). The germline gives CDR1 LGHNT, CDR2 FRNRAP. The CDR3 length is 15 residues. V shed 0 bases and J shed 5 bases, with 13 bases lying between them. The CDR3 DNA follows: TGTGCTAGTGGTTTGGTTGGGACTCCGGGGGAGACCCAGTACTTC. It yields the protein CASGLVGTPGETQYF.

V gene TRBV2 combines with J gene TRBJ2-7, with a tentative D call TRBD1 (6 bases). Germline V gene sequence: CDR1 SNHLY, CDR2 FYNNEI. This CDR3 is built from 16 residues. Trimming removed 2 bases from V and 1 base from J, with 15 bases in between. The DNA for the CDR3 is TGTGCCAGCAGTGAATTAGTGTCTGGACAGTCCTACGAGCAGTACTTC. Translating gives CASSELVSGQSYEQYF.

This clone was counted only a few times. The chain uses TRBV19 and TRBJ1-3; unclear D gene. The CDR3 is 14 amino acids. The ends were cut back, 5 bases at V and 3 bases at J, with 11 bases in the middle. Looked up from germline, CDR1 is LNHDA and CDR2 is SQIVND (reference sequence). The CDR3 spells CASSAGIYGNTIYF. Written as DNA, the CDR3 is TGTGCCAGTAGTGCCGGGATTTATGGAAACACCATATATTTT.